This is a list of T cell receptor beta chains from one sample in a study of T-cell reconstitution after alpha-beta-depleted transplantation in children. A single record per CDR3 protein comes from TCRdb applying MiXCR to the PCR reads. The sample includes around 960,000 distinct CDR3 sequences, roughly 29% of them seen just once. The source material was PBMCs, mostly from graft donor cells, sampled 360 days after TCRalphabeta/CD19-depleted stem cell transplant. The receptors come from a boy under two years old who had a stem cell transplant for SCID, so the T cells may come from the graft donor. CDR3s include the opening cysteine and the closing phenylalanine or tryptophan. The D gene is left open where the match is weak. Size is omitted from some rows. Given values are once, few, many or a class for expanded clones.

TRBJ2-1,TRBV7-6,few,.,TGTGCCAGCAGCTTAGTGTCCTGGGACGGAAGCTCCTACAATGAGCAGTTCTTC,CASSLVSWDGSSYNEQFF
TRBJ2-7,TRBV12-3/TRBV12-4,many,TRBD1,TGTGCCAGCAGTTTAAGGGACAGGGACTACGAGCAGTACTTC,CASSLRDRDYEQYF
TRBJ2-1,TRBV29-1,.,.,TGCAGCGTTGCACCGTGGAATGAGCAGTTCTTC,CSVAPWNEQFF
TRBJ2-2,TRBV24-1,.,.,TGTGCCACCAGTGATGCCCCGGCCGGGGAGCTGTTTTTT,CATSDAPAGELFF
TRBJ2-1,TRBV11-2,few,.,TGTGCCAGCAGCGTAGGGACGCGGGGGCGGAATGAGCAGTTCTTC,CASSVGTRGRNEQFF
TRBJ2-1,TRBV4-2,.,.,TGTGCCAGCAGCCAAGTTTCAGCGGCGGGCTACTCCTACAATGAGCAGTTCTTC,CASSQVSAAGYSYNEQFF
TRBJ1-1,TRBV30,.,.,TGTGCCTGGAGTCGTAACAGGATGAACACTGAAGCTTTCTTT,CAWSRNRMNTEAFF
TRBJ1-3,TRBV18,.,.,TGTGCCAGCTGCGAAGCTATACGGAACACCATTGGAAACACCATATATTTT,CASCEAIRNTIGNTIYF
TRBJ1-1,TRBV20-1,.,TRBD1,TGCAGTGCTGTACAGGGGGGGACTGAAGCTTTCTTT,CSAVQGGTEAFF
TRBJ2-6,TRBV18,few,TRBD1,TGTGCCAGCTCACCTAGTGCCGGGACAGGTGATTCTGGGGCCAACGTCCTGACTTTC,CASSPSAGTGDSGANVLTF
TRBJ1-1,TRBV5-1,few,.,TGCGCCAGCAGCTTCGGGCAGCTTCCCACTGAAGCTTTCTTT,CASSFGQLPTEAFF
TRBJ1-5,TRBV15,.,.,TGTGCCACCAGCAGATTTGCGAGACAGCCCCAGCATTTT,CATSRFARQPQHF
TRBJ2-7,TRBV5-1,.,.,TGCGCCAGCAGCTTGAGGTTTACCTACGAGCAGTACTTC,CASSLRFTYEQYF
TRBJ2-2,TRBV5-5,.,TRBD1,TGTGCCAGCAGTCCAAGGGGGCGCATCACCGGGGAGCTGTTTTTT,CASSPRGRITGELFF
TRBJ2-1,TRBV5-1,many,.,TGCGCCAGCAGCTTGGGGGGTTGGGATGAGCAGTTCTTC,CASSLGGWDEQFF
TRBJ2-5,TRBV12-3/TRBV12-4,.,TRBD2,TGTGCCAGCAGTTTAAATAGCGGGGGGCCGACAGGGACCCAGTACTTC,CASSLNSGGPTGTQYF
TRBJ2-3,TRBV29-1,few,.,TGCAGCGTTGGAAGTGAGACAGATACGCAGTATTTT,CSVGSETDTQYF
TRBJ2-5,TRBV20-1,.,.,TGCAGTGCTAGATGGGGTCTTGGGCGAGAGACCCAGTACTTC,CSARWGLGRETQYF
TRBJ2-2,TRBV11-2,.,.,TGTGCCAGCAGCCCCTTGGCTAGCCTAGTACGGACCGGGGAGCTGTTTTTT,CASSPLASLVRTGELFF
TRBJ2-1,TRBV7-2,.,TRBD2,TGTGCCAGCACTCTAGCGGGGACTCTAGAGGGGAATGAGCAGTTCTTC,CASTLAGTLEGNEQFF
TRBJ2-7,TRBV7-9,few,TRBD1,TGTGCCAGCAGCCCCCCGGACAGGATATACGAGCAGTACTTC,CASSPPDRIYEQYF
TRBJ1-5,TRBV20-1,few,TRBD1,TGCAGTGCTAGACCATGGGGGGAGACAGGGACTCAGCCCCAGCATTTT,CSARPWGETGTQPQHF
TRBJ2-1,TRBV20-1,.,TRBD1,TGCAGTGCTAGAGATTATCGGACAGGATTCTCCTACAATGAGCAGTTCTTC,CSARDYRTGFSYNEQFF
TRBJ2-7,TRBV20-1,.,TRBD2,TGCAGTGCTAGAGCTCCAGCGGGGGGACCCTACGAGCAGTACTTC,CSARAPAGGPYEQYF
TRBJ2-4,TRBV10-3,many,.,TGTGCCATCAGTGTCAAACGAGAGGACATTCAGTACTTC,CAISVKREDIQYF
TRBJ2-7,TRBV15,.,TRBD1,TGTGCCACCAGCAGAAGGACAGGGGGCGCCCCCTACGAGCAGTACTTC,CATSRRTGGAPYEQYF
TRBJ2-5,TRBV5-5,.,.,TGTGCCAGCAGCTTGGGGCCACGACAGTACCAAGAGACCCAGTACTTC,CASSLGPRQYQETQYF
TRBJ1-5,TRBV5-1,.,.,TGCGCCAGCAGCTTGGATCCCCGGGACTCAAATCAGCCCCAGCATTTT,CASSLDPRDSNQPQHF
TRBJ2-5,TRBV5-1,.,.,TGCGCCAGCAGCTTGGCCCCGTTGGGGTCCCAAGAGACCCAGTACTTC,CASSLAPLGSQETQYF
TRBJ1-5,TRBV20-1,many,.,TGCAGTGCTAGAGATCTCGCCAGGGATCACCACCAGCCCCAGCATTTT,CSARDLARDHHQPQHF
TRBJ2-2,TRBV2,.,.,TGTGCCAGCAATGCGGACTCTTCTAGGGGCGGGGAGCTGTTTTTT,CASNADSSRGGELFF
TRBJ2-2,TRBV5-1,.,.,TGCGCCAGCACCCCGGGGTGGGAGACCGGGGAGCTGTTTTTT,CASTPGWETGELFF
TRBJ2-7,TRBV9,.,.,TGTGCCAGCAGCGTAGGTTTCGGGATCCCCTGGGAGCAGTACTTC,CASSVGFGIPWEQYF
TRBJ2-3,TRBV29-1,.,TRBD2,TGCAGCGTTGTGTCCGGGGGGGGAGATACGCAGTATTTT,CSVVSGGGDTQYF
TRBJ2-2,TRBV5-1,few,.,TGCGCCAGCAGCTTGGTAGATCCGAACACCGGGGAGCTGTTTTTT,CASSLVDPNTGELFF
TRBJ2-3,TRBV20-1,.,TRBD1,TGCAGTGCCGGGACAGGGGGCCCCACAGATACGCAGTATTTT,CSAGTGGPTDTQYF
TRBJ2-5,TRBV27,.,TRBD2,TGTGCCAGCAGTTTGCAGACTAGCGGGGCCAAGACCCAGTACTTC,CASSLQTSGAKTQYF
TRBJ1-1,TRBV29-1,few,.,TGCAGCGTTGAGGGGACAAAGAGGAACACTGAAGCTTTCTTT,CSVEGTKRNTEAFF
TRBJ2-2,TRBV4-1,few,.,TGCGCCAGCAGCTCCCGGTCCAGGAACACCGGGGAGCTGTTTTTT,CASSSRSRNTGELFF
TRBJ1-6,TRBV20-1,once,.,TGCAGTGCCCCCCTTCGCGGCCAAACTGGTTCACCCCTCCACTTT,CSAPLRGQTGSPLHF
TRBJ2-7,TRBV2,.,TRBD1,TGTGCCAGCAGTGACGACAGGGGGCTCTCCTACGAGCAGTACTTC,CASSDDRGLSYEQYF
TRBJ1-1,TRBV27,.,.,TGTGCCAGCAGGATTCAGGAGAACACTGAAGCTTTCTTT,CASRIQENTEAFF
TRBJ2-5,TRBV7-3,.,.,TGTGCCAGCAGCCTTAATACAAGGGAGACCCAGTACTTC,CASSLNTRETQYF
TRBJ2-3,TRBV10-3,.,.,TGTGCCATCAGTGAGTCCCCGGCCCCCCGATCGGGAGATACGCAGTATTTT,CAISESPAPRSGDTQYF
TRBJ1-1,TRBV20-1,.,TRBD1,TGCAGTGCTAGAGGGTACGGACAGGGGAACACTGAAGCTTTCTTT,CSARGYGQGNTEAFF
TRBJ1-6,TRBV11-2,few,.,TGTGCCAGCAGCCTGGTGAGACGCCGAGATGGGTCACCCCTCCACTTT,CASSLVRRRDGSPLHF
TRBJ2-1,TRBV5-1,.,TRBD1,TGCGCCAGCAGCAGGGACAGGGTCGGGGGGCACAATGAGCAGTTCTTC,CASSRDRVGGHNEQFF
TRBJ2-4,TRBV6-1,.,TRBD1,TGTGCCAGCAGTCCGTCGGGACAGAAACTAGCCAAAAACATTCAGTACTTC,CASSPSGQKLAKNIQYF
TRBJ2-5,TRBV6-1,few,.,TGTGCCAGCAGTGCCCGGGACATTGGGGAGACCCAGTACTTC,CASSARDIGETQYF
TRBJ2-5,TRBV5-4,few,TRBD1,TGTGCCAGCAGCTTGGCTCCGGGACAGCAAGAGACCCAGTACTTC,CASSLAPGQQETQYF
TRBJ2-1,TRBV7-3,few,TRBD2,TGTGCCAGCAGCCGATCTTTACTAGCGGGTGAGCAGTTCTTC,CASSRSLLAGEQFF
TRBJ1-1,TRBV27,.,TRBD1,TGTGCCAGCCGACCCCAGGGGGACACTGAAGCTTTCTTT,CASRPQGDTEAFF
TRBJ2-3,TRBV29-1,.,TRBD1,TGCAGCGGAGGACAGGGGGCATGGGATACGCAGTATTTT,CSGGQGAWDTQYF
TRBJ2-5,TRBV7-9,.,.,TGTGCCAGCAGCTTCGACAGTTCTAGGGAAGAGACCCAGTACTTC,CASSFDSSREETQYF
TRBJ2-1,TRBV20-1,few,TRBD2,TGCAGTGCTAGAGCGGATCCCCCAGCGGGGGCCGAGCAGTTCTTC,CSARADPPAGAEQFF
TRBJ2-2,TRBV7-8,few,TRBD2,TGTGCCAGCAGCTTAGCACTAGCGGGGTCCGGGGAGCTGTTTTTT,CASSLALAGSGELFF